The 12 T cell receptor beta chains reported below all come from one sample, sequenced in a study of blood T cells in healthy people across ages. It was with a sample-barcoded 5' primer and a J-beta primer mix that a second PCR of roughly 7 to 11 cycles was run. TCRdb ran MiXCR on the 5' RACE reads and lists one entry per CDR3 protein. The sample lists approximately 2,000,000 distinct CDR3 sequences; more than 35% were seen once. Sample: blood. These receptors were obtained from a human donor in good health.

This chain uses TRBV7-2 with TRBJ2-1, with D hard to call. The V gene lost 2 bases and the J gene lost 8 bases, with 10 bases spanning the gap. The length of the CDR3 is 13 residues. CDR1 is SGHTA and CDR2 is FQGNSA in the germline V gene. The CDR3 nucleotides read TGTGCCAGCAGCTTAATCGTAGGAGATGAGCAGTTCTTC. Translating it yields CASSLIVGDEQFF.

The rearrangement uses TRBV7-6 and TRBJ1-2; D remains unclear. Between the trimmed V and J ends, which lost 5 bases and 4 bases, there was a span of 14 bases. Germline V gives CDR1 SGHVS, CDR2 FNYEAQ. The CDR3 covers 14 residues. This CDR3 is CASSPDESGYGYTF. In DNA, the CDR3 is TGTGCCAGCAGCCCGGACGAGTCTGGCTATGGCTACACCTTC.

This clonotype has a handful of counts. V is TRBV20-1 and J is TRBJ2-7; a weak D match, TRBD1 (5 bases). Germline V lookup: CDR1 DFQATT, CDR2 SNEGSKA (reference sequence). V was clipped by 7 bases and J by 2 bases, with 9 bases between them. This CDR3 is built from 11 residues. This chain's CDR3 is CSGARAYEQYF. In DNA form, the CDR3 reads TGCAGTGGGGCCAGGGCCTACGAGCAGTACTTC.

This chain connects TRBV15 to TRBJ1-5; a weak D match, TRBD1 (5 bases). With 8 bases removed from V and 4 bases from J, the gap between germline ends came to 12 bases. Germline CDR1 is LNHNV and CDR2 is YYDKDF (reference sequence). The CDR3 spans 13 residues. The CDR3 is CATSTQGNQPQHF. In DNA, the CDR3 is TGTGCCACCTCTACTCAGGGAAATCAGCCCCAGCATTTT. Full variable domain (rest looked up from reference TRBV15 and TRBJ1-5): DAMVIQNPRYQVTQFGKPVTLSCSQTLNHNVMYWYQQKSSQAPKLLFHYYDKDFNNEADTPDNFQSRRPNTSFCFLDIRSPGLGDTAMYLCATSTQGNQPQHFGDGTRLSIL.

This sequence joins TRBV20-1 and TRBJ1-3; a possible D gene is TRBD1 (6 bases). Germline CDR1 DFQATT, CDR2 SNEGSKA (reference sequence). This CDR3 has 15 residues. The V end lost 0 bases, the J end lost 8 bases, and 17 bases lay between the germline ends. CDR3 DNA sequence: TGCAGTGCTAGAGATCGAACAGGGTCTGTTCACACCATATATTTT. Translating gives CSARDRTGSVHTIYF.

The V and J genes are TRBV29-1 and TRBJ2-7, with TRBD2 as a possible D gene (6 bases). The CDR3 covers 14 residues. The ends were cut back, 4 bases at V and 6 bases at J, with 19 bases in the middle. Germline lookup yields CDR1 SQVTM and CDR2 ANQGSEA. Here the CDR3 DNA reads TGCAGCGTTGGTGACACGGGGAGGAGCGCCGAGCAGTACTTC. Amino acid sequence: CSVGDTGRSAEQYF.

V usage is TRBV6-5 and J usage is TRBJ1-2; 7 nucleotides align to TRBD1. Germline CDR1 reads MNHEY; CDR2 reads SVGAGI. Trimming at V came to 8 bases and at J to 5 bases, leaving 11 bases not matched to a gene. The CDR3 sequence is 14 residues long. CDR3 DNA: TGTGCCAGCTCTGATCCAGGGGGGCCATATGGCTACACCTTC. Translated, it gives CASSDPGGPYGYTF.

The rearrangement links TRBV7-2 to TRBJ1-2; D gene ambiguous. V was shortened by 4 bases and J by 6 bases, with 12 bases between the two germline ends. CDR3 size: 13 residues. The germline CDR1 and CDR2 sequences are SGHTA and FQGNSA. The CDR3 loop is CASSYGQRDGYTF. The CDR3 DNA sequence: TGTGCCAGCAGCTATGGCCAGAGGGATGGCTACACCTTC.

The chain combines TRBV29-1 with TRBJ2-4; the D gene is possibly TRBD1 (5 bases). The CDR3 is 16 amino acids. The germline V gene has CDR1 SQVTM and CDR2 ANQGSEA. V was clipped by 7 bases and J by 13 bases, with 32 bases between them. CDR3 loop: CSGRYTTGATFNEQYF. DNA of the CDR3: TGCAGCGGCCGCTATACAACAGGCGCGACCTTCAATGAGCAGTACTTC.

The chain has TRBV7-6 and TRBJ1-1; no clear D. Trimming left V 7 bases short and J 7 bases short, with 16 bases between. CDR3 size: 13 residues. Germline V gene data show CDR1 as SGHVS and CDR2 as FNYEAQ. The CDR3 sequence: CASTPTVGNEAFF. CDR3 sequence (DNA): TGTGCCAGCACCCCAACGGTGGGGAATGAAGCTTTCTTT.

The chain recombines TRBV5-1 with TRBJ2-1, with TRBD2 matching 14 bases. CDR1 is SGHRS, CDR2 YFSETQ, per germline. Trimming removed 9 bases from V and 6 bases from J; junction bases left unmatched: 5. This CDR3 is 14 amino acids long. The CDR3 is CATGGTSGGNEQFF. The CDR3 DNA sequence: TGCGCCACCGGTGGGACTAGCGGGGGCAATGAGCAGTTCTTC.

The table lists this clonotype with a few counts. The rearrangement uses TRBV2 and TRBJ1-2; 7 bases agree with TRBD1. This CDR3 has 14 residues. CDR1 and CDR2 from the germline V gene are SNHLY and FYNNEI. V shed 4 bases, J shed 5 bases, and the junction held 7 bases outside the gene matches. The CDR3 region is CASSAGRGSYGYTF. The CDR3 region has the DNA TGTGCCAGCAGTGCTGGCAGGGGGAGTTATGGCTACACCTTC.